The clone carrying this T cell receptor beta chain was seen a single time. Its antigen is as yet unknown. One end of the junction varies from germline; a read error may be responsible. Unique molecular identifiers were built into the TCRbeta library. One entry per CDR3 protein, called by TCRdb with MiXCR from the PCR reads. The profile covers about a million distinct CDR3 sequences, with under 30% appearing a single time and over 25% taken by the ten largest. Germline values: CDR1 MGHRA, CDR2 YSYEKL. CDR3 length: 13 residues. These data come from a study of T-cell reconstitution after alpha-beta-depleted transplantation in children. Findings and caveats of the study: Recipient T cells and thymic progenitors that survived were the source of the high TCRbeta diversity seen at day 60 in some patients. Several hundred rapidly expanded clones from non-depleted graft cells reportedly supplied alpha-beta T cells about two months post-transplant. Fresh T-cell production supplied most of the T-cell counts and diversity seen one year after transplant.

This chain uses TRBV4-1 with TRBJ2-1, with 7 bases matching TRBD1. Sequences were derived from PBMCs, mostly from graft donor cells, sampled 360 days after TCRalphabeta/CD19-depleted stem cell transplant. The sequence derives from a boy under two years old who had a stem cell transplant for SCID, so the T cells may come from the graft donor. CDR3 nucleotides: TGCACCAGCAGCCGACAGGGTGGGAATGAGCAGTTCTTC. It codes for CTSSRQGGNEQFF.